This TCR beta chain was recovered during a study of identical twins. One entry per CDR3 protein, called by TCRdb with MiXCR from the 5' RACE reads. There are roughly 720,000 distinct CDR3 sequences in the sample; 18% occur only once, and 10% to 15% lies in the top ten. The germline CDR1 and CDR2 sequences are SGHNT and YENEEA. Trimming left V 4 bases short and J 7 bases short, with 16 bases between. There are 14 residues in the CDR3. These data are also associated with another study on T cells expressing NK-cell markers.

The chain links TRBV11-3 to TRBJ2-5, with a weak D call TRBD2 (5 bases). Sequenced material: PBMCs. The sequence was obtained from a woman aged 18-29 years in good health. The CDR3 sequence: CASSSGVDPGTQYF. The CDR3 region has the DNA TGTGCCAGCAGCTCCGGGGTGGATCCGGGGACCCAGTACTTC.